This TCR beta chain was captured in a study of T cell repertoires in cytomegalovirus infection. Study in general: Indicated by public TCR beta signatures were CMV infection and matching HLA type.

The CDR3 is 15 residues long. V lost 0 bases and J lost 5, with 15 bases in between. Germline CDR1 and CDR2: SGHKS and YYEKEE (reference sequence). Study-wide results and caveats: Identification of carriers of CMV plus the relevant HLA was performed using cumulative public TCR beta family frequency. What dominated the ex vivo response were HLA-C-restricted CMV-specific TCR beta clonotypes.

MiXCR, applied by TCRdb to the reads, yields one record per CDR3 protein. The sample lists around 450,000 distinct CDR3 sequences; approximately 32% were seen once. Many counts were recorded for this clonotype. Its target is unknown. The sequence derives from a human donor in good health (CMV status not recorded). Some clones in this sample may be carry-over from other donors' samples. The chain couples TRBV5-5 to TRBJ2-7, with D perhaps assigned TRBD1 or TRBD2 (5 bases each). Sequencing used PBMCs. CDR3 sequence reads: CASSLAGQEGDEQYF. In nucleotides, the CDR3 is TGTGCCAGCAGCTTGGCGGGGCAGGAAGGCGACGAGCAGTACTTC.